The 17 T cell receptor beta chains in this list originate from one sample, sequenced in a study of radiation and T cells in renal cell carcinoma. Treatment meaning: treatment-naive control, cytoreductive nephrectomy. The method was immunoSEQ multiplex PCR; TCRdb's version includes in-frame clones alone and lacks a portion of them. The repertoire has about 7,900 clones, approximately 65% of them found once; the top ten carry around 40%. The sample here was tumor tissue, taken from a patient whose treatment was nephrectomy without radiotherapy. All receptors derive from a woman between 65 and 79 years old with renal cell carcinoma.

About this clone: The germline gene is not matched at one end of the junction; a read error may be the cause. The chain uses TRBV5-5 and TRBJ2-1; TRBD1 matches at 10 bases. The CDR3 loop spans 15 amino acids. Germline CDR1 and CDR2: SGHKS and YYEKEE (reference sequence). The CDR3 nucleotides are TGCGCCAGCAGCCGTATGGTGACAGGGGGCGATGAGCAGTTCTTC. Its translation: CASSRMVTGGDEQFF.

The rearrangement uses TRBV2 and TRBJ2-3; D possibly corresponds to TRBD1 (5 bases). The CDR3 sequence is 14 residues long. Germline V gives CDR1 SNHLY, CDR2 FYNNEI. With 6 bases removed from V and 2 bases from J, the gap between germline ends came to 12 bases. The CDR3 nucleotides are TGTGCCAGCAGAAATCAGGGTAACACAGATACGCAGTATTTT. This codes for CASRNQGNTDTQYF.

A single count supports this clone. The chain is built from TRBV4-3 and TRBJ2-3; unclear D gene. The CDR3 is 15 amino acids. CDR1 LGHNA and CDR2 YSLEER come from the germline V gene. V was clipped by 0 bases and J by 4 bases, with 11 bases between them. The CDR3 protein is CASSQDEVAADTQYF. DNA for the CDR3: TGCGCCAGCAGCCAAGACGAGGTAGCTGCAGATACGCAGTATTTT.

The rearrangement joins TRBV18 to TRBJ2-7; D is perhaps TRBD1 (6 bases). The V and J ends lost 3 bases and 6 bases respectively, with 9 bases between them. Per the germline V gene, CDR1 is KGHSH and CDR2 is LQKENI. The CDR3 has 12 amino acids. CDR3 nucleotide sequence: TGTGCCAGCTCACCGGACAGCTCCGAGCAGTACTTC. This encodes CASSPDSSEQYF. The full variable domain, in which reference TRBV18 and TRBJ2-7 provide the parts outside the CDR3, is NAGVMQNPRHLVRRRGQEARLRCSPMKGHSHVYWYRQLPEEGLKFMVYLQKENIIDESGMPKERFSAEFPKEGPSILRIQQVVRGDSAAYFCASSPDSSEQYFGPGTRLTVT.

About this clone: Other DNA sequences from this sample encode an identical CDR3 as well. The chain combines TRBV7-9 with TRBJ1-1; possible D gene TRBD1, 5 bases. Germline-derived CDR1 and CDR2 are SEHNR and FQNEAQ (reference sequence). V lost 6 bases to trimming and J lost 0 bases, with 11 bases between them. There are 14 residues in the CDR3. DNA for the CDR3: TGTGCCAGCAGTGGCGGGGGAATGAACACTGAAGCTTTCTTT. Translating gives CASSGGGMNTEAFF.

By frequency in the sample, this clone is large. This chain links TRBV4-1 with TRBJ1-3, with a weak D call TRBD1 (6 bases). From germline, CDR1 is MGHRA and CDR2 YSYEKL. Trimming stripped 4 bases from V and 0 bases from J, with 10 bases between. The CDR3 runs 15 residues. Written as DNA, the CDR3 is TGCGCCAGCAGCCTGGACAGCTACTCTGGAAACACCATATATTTT. Protein: CASSLDSYSGNTIYF.

The chain recombines TRBV5-4 with TRBJ2-2; TRBD1 agrees at 7 bases. The CDR3 has 15 residues. Trimming took 4 bases from V and 4 from J; bases not matched to a gene: 7. Germline V gene lookup returns CDR1 SGHNT and CDR2 YYREEE (reference sequence). CDR3 nucleotide sequence: TGTGCCAGCAGCCCGGCCGGACAGGTCACCGGGGAGCTGTTTTTT. Its translation is CASSPAGQVTGELFF. Supplemented by reference TRBV5-4 and TRBJ2-2, the full variable domain reads ETGVTQSPTHLIKTRGQQVTLRCSSQSGHNTVSWYQQALGQGPQFIFQYYREEENGRGNFPPRFSGLQFPNYSSELNVNALELDDSALYLCASSPAGQVTGELFFGEGSRLTVL.

The rearrangement uses TRBV2 and TRBJ2-5; D perhaps matches TRBD2 (6 bases). This CDR3 is 15 amino acids long. Trimming took 3 bases from V and 2 from J, leaving 13 bases between them. Germline lookup yields CDR1 SNHLY and CDR2 FYNNEI. The CDR3: CASSEAGSPQETQYF. The DNA of the CDR3 is TGTGCCAGCAGTGAGGCGGGGTCTCCGCAAGAGACCCAGTACTTC.

The chain joins TRBV9 to TRBJ1-4; D uncertain. The V end lost 4 bases, the J end lost 0 bases, and 13 bases lay between the germline ends. The V gene's germline CDR1 is SGDLS and CDR2 YYNGEE. CDR3 length equals 16 residues. This chain's CDR3 is CASSKSSVATNEKLFF. CDR3 DNA sequence: TGTGCCAGCAGCAAAAGCTCAGTAGCAACTAATGAAAAACTGTTTTTT.

This rearrangement joins TRBV29-1 to TRBJ2-1, with TRBD1 matching 10 bases. Germline V gene sequence: CDR1 SQVTM, CDR2 ANQGSEA. Trimming took 4 bases from V and 6 from J; bases not matched to a gene: 9. The CDR3 covers 15 residues. Written as DNA, the CDR3 is TGCAGCGTTGTGAGGGGGACAGGGGAGAGCAATGAGCAGTTCTTC. Amino acid sequence: CSVVRGTGESNEQFF.

In this sample, this clone turned up a few times. The chain joins TRBV5-1 to TRBJ1-4; D gene ambiguous. V was cut by 1 base and J by 6 bases, with 10 bases left in between. This CDR3 has 14 residues. The germline V gene has CDR1 SGHRS and CDR2 YFSETQ. Written as DNA, the CDR3 is TGCGCCAGCAGCTTGTATGGGAGGGATGAAAAACTGTTTTTT. Amino acids: CASSLYGRDEKLFF.

This clone has only a few counts. J is TRBJ1-1 and V is TRBV6-4; the match to TRBD1 covers 8 bases. The germline V gene encodes CDR1 MRHNA and CDR2 SNTAGT. The J segment lost 0 bases and the V segment lost 7 bases, leaving 19 bases of the junction unmatched. The CDR3 totals 19 residues. CDR3 loop: CASTLLERGTGYMNTEAFF. CDR3 in DNA: TGTGCCAGCACTCTACTAGAAAGAGGGACAGGCTACATGAACACTGAAGCTTTCTTT.

The gene calls are TRBV29-1 and TRBJ1-2, with 7 nucleotides matching TRBD1. V gave up 4 bases and J gave up 3 bases; unmatched junction bases: 14. This CDR3 region has 16 residues. Germline V gene data show CDR1 as SQVTM and CDR2 as ANQGSEA. The CDR3 protein is CSVAQGVDSADYGYTF. The CDR3 bases are TGCAGCGTTGCCCAGGGGGTGGATTCTGCGGACTATGGCTACACCTTC. Together with reference TRBV29-1 and TRBJ1-2, the CDR3 gives the full variable domain: SAVISQKPSRDICQRGTSLTIQCQVDSQVTMMFWYRQQPGQSLTLIATANQGSEATYESGFVIDKFPISRPNLTFSTLTVSNMSPEDSSIYLCSVAQGVDSADYGYTFGSGTRLTVV.

Of note for this clone: Compared with germline, one end of the junction differs, possibly owing to a read error. This chain connects TRBV5-8 to TRBJ2-7; 9 nucleotides align to TRBD1. The CDR3 consists of 16 residues. The germline V gene has CDR1 SGHTS and CDR2 YDEGEE. CDR3 DNA sequence: TGCGCCAGCAGCCAAACCACCGGGACAGGGTATGCCGAGCAGTACTTC. Translated, it gives CASSQTTGTGYAEQYF.

The count of this clone is one. CDR3: CASSPWGTTYNEQFF. The CDR3 coding sequence is TGTGCCAGCAGCCCATGGGGGACTACATACAATGAGCAGTTCTTC. The V call is TRBV11-2, the J call TRBJ2-1; 7 bases match TRBD2. The V and J ends lost 5 bases and 4 bases, in that order; junction bases with no gene match: 8. In germline, CDR1 is SGHAT, CDR2 FQNNGV. The CDR3 runs to 15 residues. Looking up the rest from reference TRBV11-2 and TRBJ2-1 gives the full variable domain: EAGVAQSPRYKIIEKRQSVAFWCNPISGHATLYWYQQILGQGPKLLIQFQNNGVVDDSQLPKDRFSAERLKGVDSTLKIQPAKLEDSAVYLCASSPWGTTYNEQFFGPGTRLTVL.

The chain carries TRBV20-1 and TRBJ2-7; possibly TRBD1 or TRBD2 for D (5 bases each). Germline V CDR1 and CDR2: DFQATT, SNEGSKA (reference sequence). CDR3 length equals 11 residues. The CDR3 reads CALRGTYEQYF. CDR3 DNA sequence: TGCGCTCTGAGGGGTACCTACGAGCAGTACTTC.

The gene calls are TRBV7-6 and TRBJ2-2, with D possibly TRBD1 on 5 matching bases. With 1 base removed from V and 4 bases from J, the gap between germline ends came to 13 bases. Per the germline V gene, CDR1 is SGHVS and CDR2 is FNYEAQ. This CDR3 has 16 residues. The CDR3 DNA sequence: TGTGCCAGCAGCTTAGTAGCCATAAGGGGCACCGGGGAGCTGTTTTTT. It is translated as CASSLVAIRGTGELFF.